This T cell receptor beta chain was captured in a study of blood T cell repertoires in COVID-19. Across the whole study: Samples representing acute and convalescent COVID-19 were sourced from the United States, Italy and Spain.

Those enrolled in Seattle joined during active infection and were followed longitudinally afterward. This clone was detected a few times. In the study's own analysis: Quantification of nucleated cells was approximated via reference gene primer amplification. Assay used: immunoSEQ multiplex PCR; TCRdb lists only in-frame clones, some missing. That table supplies the V and J calls and clone size; D and trimming were determined from the DNA. The sample lists 350,000 or so clones; around 90% were seen once. Germline CDR1 and CDR2: LNHDA and SQIVND (reference sequence). This CDR3 region has 15 residues. V was shortened by 2 bases and J by 0 bases, with 7 bases between the two germline ends.

J is TRBJ2-2 and V is TRBV19; maybe TRBD1 (6 bases). The sample taken for sequencing was peripheral blood. This sequence was found in an older woman with COVID-19, enrolled during active disease. In DNA, the CDR3 is TGTGCCAGTAGTATAAGGGACACGAACACCGGGGAGCTGTTTTTT. Its translation: CASSIRDTNTGELFF. The complete variable domain, with remaining parts taken from reference TRBV19 and TRBJ2-2, reads DGGITQSPKYLFRKEGQNVTLSCEQNLNHDAMYWYRQDPGQGLRLIYYSQIVNDFQKGDIAEGYSVSREKKESFPLTVTSAQKNPTAFYLCASSIRDTNTGELFFGEGSRLTVL.